Shown below are 25 T cell receptor beta chains from a single sample sequenced in a study of blood T cell repertoires in COVID-19. TCRdb keeps only in-frame clones here, not all; method: immunoSEQ multiplex PCR. The sample holds about 68,000 clones, over 75% seen once. The sequenced material came from peripheral blood. The receptors come from a man aged 50 to 60 with acute or convalescent COVID-19.

The chain recombines TRBV4-1 with TRBJ2-1; a weak D match, TRBD1 (6 bases). Germline V gene data show CDR1 as MGHRA and CDR2 as YSYEKL. The V gene lost 1 base and the J gene lost 8 bases, with 12 bases spanning the gap. This CDR3 contains 14 residues. The CDR3 region has the DNA TGCGCCAGCAGCCAAGGACAGGCACCGGATGAGCAGTTCTTC. Its translation is CASSQGQAPDEQFF.

The genes are TRBV19 and TRBJ2-3; D may be TRBD2 (5 bases). Between the trimmed V and J ends, which lost 3 bases and 6 bases, there was a span of 13 bases. This CDR3 contains 14 residues. Germline assignment: CDR1 LNHDA and CDR2 SQIVND (reference sequence). The CDR3 nucleotides are TGTGCCAGTAGTATCGGAGGCCCCGTGGATACGCAGTATTTT. It specifies CASSIGGPVDTQYF.

CDR3 loop: CASSLLGNSPLHF. The DNA of the CDR3 is TGTGCCAGCAGTTTGCTCGGGAATTCACCCCTCCACTTT. This chain uses TRBV12-3 or TRBV12-4 with TRBJ1-6; D call uncertain. V gave up 3 bases and J gave up 7 bases, with 7 bases separating them. This CDR3 has 13 amino acids.

V gene TRBV24-1 combines with J gene TRBJ2-2; 13 bases agree with TRBD2. J was trimmed by 4 bases and V by 1 base; bases with no gene match: 5. The CDR3 sequence is 18 residues long. In germline, CDR1 is KGHDR, CDR2 SFDVKD. The CDR3 here is CATSDFGLAGVSTGELFF. The CDR3 nucleotides read TGTGCCACCAGTGATTTTGGACTAGCGGGAGTAAGCACCGGGGAGCTGTTTTTT.

This clone appeared a single time. This rearrangement joins TRBV29-1 to TRBJ1-1, with TRBD1 as a possible D gene (6 bases). The germline V gene has CDR1 SQVTM and CDR2 ANQGSEA. Trimming took off 1 base at V and 7 bases at J, with 10 bases between the two ends. The CDR3 contains 12 residues. The CDR3 DNA reads TGCAGCGTTGAAGGAAACAGGGATGAAGCTTTCTTT. It yields the protein CSVEGNRDEAFF.

The CDR3 loop is CASSQDSSGPGYTF. CDR3 bases: TGTGCCAGCAGCCAAGATAGTTCAGGTCCCGGCTACACCTTC. V is TRBV3-1 (or the pseudogene TRBV3-2) and J is TRBJ1-2; no firm D call. CDR3 length equals 14 residues. The germline CDR1 and CDR2 sequences are LGHDT and YNNKEL (reference sequence). The V end lost 0 bases, the J end lost 8 bases, and 13 bases lay between the germline ends.

The chain employs TRBV5-5 and TRBJ1-5; a weak D match, TRBD1 (5 bases). The V end was cut by 1 base, the J end by 2 bases, with 13 bases between. The CDR3 covers 16 residues. In germline, CDR1 is SGHKS, CDR2 YYEKEE (reference sequence). The CDR3 spells CASSLPLGGGNQPQHF. The CDR3 bases are TGTGCCAGCAGCTTGCCCCTTGGGGGGGGCAATCAGCCCCAGCATTTT.

The chain employs TRBV5-4 and TRBJ2-5, with 12 bases that match TRBD2. V shed 4 bases and J 4 bases; nucleotides not matched to a gene: 17. Germline V gene sequence: CDR1 SGHNT, CDR2 YYREEE (reference sequence). CDR3 length equals 19 residues. The CDR3 coding sequence is TGTGCCAGCAGCCAACCATCCACAAGACTAGCGGGAGTTCGAGAGACCCAGTACTTC. This codes for CASSQPSTRLAGVRETQYF. The variable domain in full, completed from reference TRBV5-4 and TRBJ2-5, reads ETGVTQSPTHLIKTRGQQVTLRCSSQSGHNTVSWYQQALGQGPQFIFQYYREEENGRGNFPPRFSGLQFPNYSSELNVNALELDDSALYLCASSQPSTRLAGVRETQYFGPGTRLLVL.

The chain joins TRBV6-5 to TRBJ2-3; D is perhaps TRBD1 (7 bases). CDR3 length equals 15 residues. Looked up from germline, CDR1 is MNHEY and CDR2 is SVGAGI. The V end was cut by 6 bases, the J end by 2 bases, with 15 bases between. The CDR3 sequence is CASRGGQVDTDTQYF. CDR3 sequence (DNA): TGTGCCAGCAGGGGAGGACAGGTGGACACAGATACGCAGTATTTT.

A single count supports this clone. The genes are TRBV19 and TRBJ2-1; 10 positions agree with TRBD2. In germline, CDR1 is LNHDA, CDR2 SQIVND (reference sequence). This CDR3 region has 14 residues. Germline trimming cut 2 bases from V and 9 bases from J; bases unmatched to any gene: 4. This chain's CDR3 is CASSILAGVSEQFF. The CDR3 nucleotides are TGTGCCAGTAGTATACTAGCGGGAGTTTCTGAGCAGTTCTTC.

The genes are TRBV7-2 and TRBJ1-1; tentative D call: TRBD1 (6 bases). The V gene's germline CDR1 is SGHTA and CDR2 FQGNSA. The CDR3 loop spans 14 amino acids. V lost 1 base and J 4 bases, leaving 10 bases between the germline ends. In DNA, the CDR3 is TGTGCCAGCAGCTTAGTAAGCAGGGGCACTGAAGCTTTCTTT. Protein: CASSLVSRGTEAFF. The full variable domain, its missing parts supplied by reference TRBV7-2 and TRBJ1-1, is GAGVSQSPSNKVTEKGKDVELRCDPISGHTALYWYRQSLGQGLEFLIYFQGNSAPDKSGLPSDRFSAERTGGSVSTLTIQRTQQEDSAVYLCASSLVSRGTEAFFGQGTRLTVV.

The J gene is TRBJ2-3, the V gene TRBV10-3; D unclear. This CDR3 is built from 12 residues. V was trimmed by 3 bases and J by 7 bases, leaving 8 bases between them. Germline CDR1 and CDR2: ENHRY and SYGVKD. The CDR3 reads CAISELRNTQYF. DNA for the CDR3: TGTGCCATCAGTGAACTCAGGAATACGCAGTATTTT.

Notes on this clone: Germline and junction disagree at one end, which may indicate a read error. The V and J genes are TRBV6-1 and TRBJ2-5; maybe TRBD1 (6 bases). CDR3 size: 16 residues. Germline V lookup: CDR1 MNHNS, CDR2 SASEGT. CDR3 sequence (DNA): TGTGCCAGCAGGGAAGATGGAATACTACAGGGAGAGACCCAGTACTTC. It encodes CASREDGILQGETQYF.

The table lists this clone with a count of one. The same CDR3 is also encoded by other DNA sequences in this sample. The V gene is TRBV4-1, the J gene TRBJ1-1; 8 positions match TRBD1. The CDR3 extends over 14 amino acids. The germline V gene encodes CDR1 MGHRA and CDR2 YSYEKL. V trimming: 4 bases; J trimming: 4 bases; junction bases outside the gene matches: 5. The DNA of the CDR3 is TGCGCCAGCAGCCCTGGACAGGGTACCACTGAAGCTTTCTTT. This encodes CASSPGQGTTEAFF.

This chain uses TRBV14 with TRBJ2-2, with TRBD2 identical over 12 bases. Trimming removed 5 bases from V and 3 bases from J; junction bases left unmatched: 4. Germline assignment: CDR1 SGHDN and CDR2 FVKESK. The CDR3 is 16 amino acids. The DNA of the CDR3 is TGTGCCAGCAGCTCTAGACTAGCGGGGGACACCGGGGAGCTGTTTTTT. Protein: CASSSRLAGDTGELFF.

CDR3 sequence: CASKQGTYTGELFF. The CDR3 DNA reads TGTGCCAGCAAACAGGGGACGTACACCGGGGAGCTGTTTTTT. The V gene is TRBV21-1, the J gene TRBJ2-2; the table's D call, TRBD1, has no DNA check behind it. TRBV21-1 is a pseudogene. This CDR3 is 14 amino acids long.

This clone was recorded only once. Germline and junction disagree at one end, which may indicate a read error. The chain couples TRBV12-3 or TRBV12-4 to TRBJ1-1; D uncertain. The CDR3 length is 13 residues. For the CDR3, the DNA is TGTGCCAGCCGTTTTATACTGTTAACTGAAGCTTTCTTT. Its translation is CASRFILLTEAFF.

This chain uses TRBV6-2 or TRBV6-3 with TRBJ1-5; 9 bases agree with TRBD1. Looked up from germline, CDR1 is MNHEY and CDR2 is SVGEGT. The V gene end was trimmed by 0 bases and the J gene end by 1 base; junction bases not matched to a gene: 7. The CDR3 covers 18 residues. This CDR3 is CASSYSLRDRVSNQPQHF. CDR3 DNA sequence: TGTGCCAGCAGTTACTCCCTCCGGGACAGGGTAAGCAATCAGCCCCAGCATTTT.

The chain uses TRBV12-3 or TRBV12-4 and TRBJ2-5; perhaps TRBD2 as D (5 bases). V gave up 5 bases and J gave up 3 bases, with 10 bases separating them. This CDR3 has 13 residues. CDR3 sequence (DNA): TGTGCCAGCAGTCAGTACGGGGAAGAGACCCAGTACTTC. Translating it yields CASSQYGEETQYF.

The rearrangement uses TRBV21-1 and TRBJ1-1; TRBD1 is the table's D call, not checked against the DNA. TRBV21-1 is shown as a pseudogene. This CDR3 spans 16 amino acids. The CDR3 sequence is CASSFRDSLENTEAFF. CDR3 sequence (DNA): TGTGCCAGCAGCTTCCGGGACAGCCTAGAGAACACTGAAGCTTTCTTT.

The chain links TRBV5-5 to TRBJ2-1; D possibly corresponds to TRBD2 (5 bases). The germline V gene encodes CDR1 SGHKS and CDR2 YYEKEE (reference sequence). V gave up 0 bases and J gave up 2 bases, with 9 bases separating them. This CDR3 is built from 15 residues. The CDR3 region is CASSLEGRTYNEQFF. CDR3 in DNA: TGTGCCAGCAGCTTGGAAGGGAGAACCTACAATGAGCAGTTCTTC.

The J gene is TRBJ2-3, the V gene TRBV5-4, with a possible D match to TRBD2 (5 bases). The CDR3 runs to 14 residues. Looked up from germline, CDR1 is SGHNT and CDR2 is YYREEE (reference sequence). The V gene lost 4 bases and the J gene lost 4 bases, with 13 bases spanning the gap. DNA for the CDR3: TGTGCCAGCAGCACGCCGTTTAGCGCAGATACGCAGTATTTT. It encodes CASSTPFSADTQYF.

This clone was found once. The chain carries TRBV24-1 and TRBJ2-5; 7 bases agree with TRBD1. The J segment lost 5 bases and the V segment lost 3 bases, leaving 8 bases of the junction unmatched. CDR3 length: 15 amino acids. CDR1 KGHDR and CDR2 SFDVKD come from the germline V gene. CDR3 nucleotides: TGTGCCACCAGTGATCCACGGACAGGCCTGGAGACCCAGTACTTC. Residues: CATSDPRTGLETQYF.

The V gene is TRBV5-1, the J gene TRBJ2-1, with TRBD1 identical over 7 bases. The germline V gene has CDR1 SGHRS and CDR2 YFSETQ. The CDR3 runs to 14 residues. V was clipped by 4 bases and J by 4 bases; unmatched bases: 5. CDR3 DNA sequence: TGCGCCAGCAGCCCCGGACAGGTTTACAATGAGCAGTTCTTC. Amino acids: CASSPGQVYNEQFF.

This clone has only one observation. This chain joins TRBV2 and TRBJ2-5; D is possibly TRBD1 (6 bases). The CDR3 has 15 residues. Germline V gives CDR1 SNHLY, CDR2 FYNNEI. V lost 6 bases and J 3 bases, leaving 17 bases between the germline ends. The CDR3 spells CASRGAQFGKETQYF. In nucleotides, the CDR3 is TGTGCCAGCAGGGGGGCCCAATTCGGGAAAGAGACCCAGTACTTC.